This entry lists 21 T cell receptor beta chains sequenced from one sample in a study of T cell changes during pregnancy in multiple sclerosis. Using immunoSEQ multiplex PCR, the repertoire was profiled, and TCRdb retains in-frame clones only, with some absent. The sample holds over 50,000 clones, 85% to 90% seen once. Sequencing used peripheral blood from another person, used as feeder cells. These receptors were taken from a human donor whose cells served as feeder cells for cultures in a pregnancy study.

V and J are TRBV7-9 and TRBJ1-4, with unresolved D. Looked up from germline, CDR1 is SEHNR and CDR2 is FQNEAQ (reference sequence). Trimming took 1 base from V and 8 from J, leaving 5 bases between them. CDR3 length equals 12 residues. Here the CDR3 reads CASSLVREKLFF. The CDR3 coding sequence is TGTGCCAGCAGCTTAGTACGAGAAAAACTGTTTTTT.

V usage is TRBV7-8 and J usage is TRBJ2-7; 8 positions match TRBD1. The CDR3 is 14 amino acids. Germline V gene lookup returns CDR1 SGHVS and CDR2 FQNEAQ. The ends lost 3 bases at V and 1 base at J; junction bases unmatched: 2. CDR3 residues: CASSFTGGSYEQYF. The CDR3 DNA sequence: TGTGCCAGCAGCTTTACAGGGGGATCCTACGAGCAGTACTTC.

V and J are TRBV19 and TRBJ1-5; 8 bases align to TRBD1. V lost 6 bases to trimming and J lost 6 bases; unmatched junction nucleotides: 4. The CDR3 sequence is 13 residues long. Germline V gene lookup returns CDR1 LNHDA and CDR2 SQIVND (reference sequence). The CDR3 sequence: CASSRTGGQPQHF. The CDR3 bases are TGTGCCAGTAGCCGAACAGGGGGTCAGCCCCAGCATTTT.

V gene TRBV6-5 combines with J gene TRBJ2-4; D gene unclear. Germline values: CDR1 MNHEY, CDR2 SVGAGI. The CDR3 consists of 16 residues. The germline V and J ends were trimmed by 0 bases and 0 bases, with 9 bases remaining between them. The CDR3 protein is CASSYSPSIAKNIQYF. DNA of the CDR3: TGTGCCAGCAGTTACTCGCCCTCCATAGCCAAAAACATTCAGTACTTC.

The rearrangement links TRBV10-3 to TRBJ1-1, with D unresolved. The germline CDR1 and CDR2 sequences are ENHRY and SYGVKD. This CDR3 spans 14 amino acids. V gave up 0 bases and J gave up 1 base, with 6 bases separating them. The CDR3 bases are TGTGCCATCAGTGAGTCGCGGAAGAACACTGAAGCTTTCTTT. It encodes CAISESRKNTEAFF.

The chain is built from TRBV9 and TRBJ1-2, with TRBD1 matching 9 bases. The germline V gene has CDR1 SGDLS and CDR2 YYNGEE. The CDR3 spans 15 residues. The junction had 8 bases not matched to a gene; V was cut back by 0 bases and J by 8 bases. CDR3 in DNA: TGTGCCAGCAGCGTAGACGGGACAGGGTCTCGGGGCTACACCTTC. This codes for CASSVDGTGSRGYTF.

This chain joins TRBV18 and TRBJ1-2, with unresolved D. Germline V gene data show CDR1 as KGHSH and CDR2 as LQKENI. V lost 5 bases and J 8 bases, leaving 9 bases between the germline ends. This CDR3 region has 11 residues. The CDR3: CASSARGGYTF. CDR3 sequence (DNA): TGTGCCAGCTCAGCCCGGGGAGGCTACACCTTC.

This chain links TRBV10-3 with TRBJ1-6, with D possibly being TRBD1 (6 bases). V lost 4 bases, J lost 7 bases, and 14 bases lay in between. The CDR3 extends over 15 amino acids. CDR1 is ENHRY and CDR2 is SYGVKD in the germline V gene. CDR3: CAISAQQGGNSPLHF. Here the CDR3 DNA reads TGTGCCATCAGTGCCCAACAGGGTGGAAATTCACCCCTCCACTTT.

The chain couples TRBV27 to TRBJ2-7, with TRBD2 identical over 8 bases. The germline CDR1 and CDR2 sequences are MNHEY and SMNVEV (reference sequence). The J segment lost 6 bases and the V segment lost 6 bases, leaving 10 bases of the junction unmatched. This CDR3 is built from 14 residues. CDR3 amino acids: CASSLGLATREQYF. The CDR3 nucleotides are TGTGCCAGCAGCCTCGGACTAGCAACCCGCGAGCAGTACTTC.

The V call is TRBV5-1, the J call TRBJ2-1, with D possibly matching TRBD1 (5 bases). This CDR3 comprises 15 residues. Trimming left V 1 base short and J 4 bases short, with 12 bases between. CDR1 and CDR2 (germline): SGHRS, YFSETQ. CDR3 sequence reads: CASSLLAGKYNEQFF. CDR3 DNA: TGCGCCAGCAGCTTGCTGGCAGGGAAGTACAATGAGCAGTTCTTC.

The chain couples TRBV2 to TRBJ1-4, with D possibly matching TRBD1 (6 bases). The CDR3 spans 12 residues. The germline V gene encodes CDR1 SNHLY and CDR2 FYNNEI. The V end lost 8 bases, the J end lost 8 bases, and 12 bases lay between the germline ends. CDR3 DNA sequence: TGTGCCAGCTCCCGACAGGAGGAAAAACTGTTTTTT. It codes for CASSRQEEKLFF.

The rearrangement links TRBV2 to TRBJ2-2; tentative D call: TRBD2 (6 bases). The CDR3 has 13 amino acids. The germline gives CDR1 SNHLY, CDR2 FYNNEI. Trimming left V 6 bases short and J 7 bases short, with 12 bases between. The CDR3 sequence: CASSDLAIGELFF. The CDR3 coding sequence is TGTGCCAGCAGCGATCTAGCGATCGGGGAGCTGTTTTTT. The complete variable domain, with remaining parts taken from reference TRBV2 and TRBJ2-2, reads EPEVTQTPSHQVTQMGQEVILRCVPISNHLYFYWYRQILGQKVEFLVSFYNNEISEKSEIFDDQFSVERPDGSNFTLKIRSTKLEDSAMYFCASSDLAIGELFFGEGSRLTVL.

The gene calls are TRBV19 and TRBJ2-7, with D possibly TRBD1 on 6 matching bases. Germline CDR1 is LNHDA and CDR2 is SQIVND (reference sequence). V lost 3 bases to trimming and J lost 3 bases, with 12 bases between them. The CDR3 consists of 14 residues. The CDR3 loop reads CASSMYRDNYEQYF. In DNA, the CDR3 is TGTGCCAGTAGTATGTACCGGGACAACTACGAGCAGTACTTC. The full variable domain, rest sourced from reference TRBV19 and TRBJ2-7, is DGGITQSPKYLFRKEGQNVTLSCEQNLNHDAMYWYRQDPGQGLRLIYYSQIVNDFQKGDIAEGYSVSREKKESFPLTVTSAQKNPTAFYLCASSMYRDNYEQYFGPGTRLTVT.

The J gene is TRBJ1-1, the V gene TRBV7-9, with TRBD1 matching over 7 bases. CDR3 length: 16 amino acids. Germline CDR1 and CDR2: SEHNR and FQNEAQ (reference sequence). V lost 1 base to trimming and J lost 0 bases; unmatched junction nucleotides: 5. CDR3 sequence reads: CASSLDRGQLNTEAFF. CDR3 in DNA: TGTGCCAGCAGCTTAGATAGGGGACAGTTGAACACTGAAGCTTTCTTT.

V is TRBV28 and J is TRBJ1-4, with D tentatively TRBD1 (5 bases). Trimming cost V 4 bases and J 10 bases, with 28 bases left between them. Germline values: CDR1 MDHEN, CDR2 SYDVKM. The CDR3 is 18 residues long. The CDR3 loop is CASSSPNRTPGGVGKLFF. DNA of the CDR3: TGTGCCAGCAGTTCCCCGAATCGAACTCCGGGGGGAGTCGGAAAACTGTTTTTT.

This rearrangement joins TRBV19 to TRBJ1-6; 7 nucleotides align to TRBD1. The J segment lost 4 bases and the V segment lost 6 bases, leaving 3 bases of the junction unmatched. Per germline, CDR1 LNHDA and CDR2 SQIVND (reference sequence). The CDR3 loop spans 14 amino acids. The CDR3 reads CASSLGQYNSPLHF. CDR3 in DNA: TGTGCCAGTAGCTTGGGACAGTATAATTCACCCCTCCACTTT.

V is TRBV4-1 and J is TRBJ1-2; possibly TRBD1 for D (6 bases). The length of the CDR3 is 15 residues. The germline V gene has CDR1 MGHRA and CDR2 YSYEKL. Trimming cost V 4 bases and J 2 bases, with 14 bases left between them. The CDR3: CASSRAGGQNYGYTF. In DNA, the CDR3 is TGCGCCAGCAGCCGGGCTGGGGGCCAGAACTATGGCTACACCTTC.

The sample holds a few counts of this clone. The chain employs TRBV5-5 and TRBJ2-7; a weak D match, TRBD1 (5 bases). CDR3 length equals 14 residues. V dropped 2 bases and J dropped 4 bases, with 13 bases sitting between them. Germline V gene lookup returns CDR1 SGHKS and CDR2 YYEKEE (reference sequence). DNA of the CDR3: TGTGCCAGCAGCTTAACTCAGGGATTTTACGAGCAGTACTTC. Protein: CASSLTQGFYEQYF. The variable domain in full, completed from reference TRBV5-5 and TRBJ2-7, reads DAGVTQSPTHLIKTRGQQVTLRCSPISGHKSVSWYQQVLGQGPQFIFQYYEKEERGRGNFPDRFSARQFPNYSSELNVNALLLGDSALYLCASSLTQGFYEQYFGPGTRLTVT.

This chain uses TRBV7-8 with TRBJ2-3; tentative D call: TRBD2 (5 bases). There are 16 residues in the CDR3. CDR1 is SGHVS and CDR2 is FQNEAQ in the germline V gene. V was clipped by 1 base and J by 0 bases, with 11 bases between them. The chain's CDR3 is CASSLGPGISTDTQYF. The CDR3, as DNA: TGTGCCAGCAGCTTAGGTCCGGGAATTAGCACAGATACGCAGTATTTT.

The gene calls are TRBV10-2 and TRBJ2-5; D uncertain. Trimming removed 6 bases from V and 5 bases from J, with 16 bases in between. Germline V lookup: CDR1 WSHSY, CDR2 SAAADI. CDR3 length: 14 residues. CDR3 sequence: CASRADSSWETQYF. In DNA, the CDR3 is TGCGCCAGCAGGGCTGACTCCTCGTGGGAGACCCAGTACTTC.

The chain links TRBV4-1 to TRBJ2-4, with D possibly matching TRBD1 (6 bases). Per germline, CDR1 MGHRA and CDR2 YSYEKL. V lost 3 bases and J lost 2, with 14 bases in between. The CDR3 covers 16 residues. CDR3 amino acids: CASSQEEQGTKNIQYF. In nucleotides, the CDR3 is TGCGCCAGCAGCCAGGAGGAACAGGGAACCAAAAACATTCAGTACTTC.